This T cell receptor beta chain was observed in a study of blood T cell repertoires in COVID-19. On the study more broadly: There were acute and convalescent COVID-19 samples, and they came from the United States, Italy and Spain. The cDNA or gDNA used as material had been derived from T cells, B-cell-depleted T cells, or PBMCs.

Original processing methods: Reference gene primer amplification gave estimated nucleated cell counts. Profiled with immunoSEQ multiplex PCR; TCRdb holds only in-frame clones, not every one. V, J and clone size are those of that table, while D and trimming were read from the DNA. Here the sample spans approximately 270,000 clones, approximately 85% being singletons. The CDR3 is 16 amino acids. Germline trimming cut 2 bases from V and 8 bases from J; bases unmatched to any gene: 14. Germline CDR1 reads KGHSH; CDR2 reads LQKENI. The source of this sequence is a woman aged 70-85 years with acute or convalescent COVID-19. Source material: peripheral blood. V is TRBV18 and J is TRBJ1-2; 7 bases agree with TRBD1. The CDR3 is CASSPGTARGYRGYTF. CDR3 nucleotide sequence: TGTGCCAGCTCACCAGGGACAGCAAGGGGCTATAGAGGCTACACCTTC.